This TCR beta chain was found in a study of blood T cell repertoires in COVID-19. On the study more broadly: T cells, B-cell-depleted T cells, or PBMCs supplied cDNA or gDNA.

Repertoires were generated with immunoSEQ multiplex PCR, while TCRdb's copy carries only in-frame clones and drops some. Of more than 85,000 clones in the sample, roughly 89% were seen once. The germline CDR1 and CDR2 sequences are MNHEY and SVGAGI. The CDR3 has 15 residues. The V gene lost 4 bases and the J gene lost 2 bases, with 12 bases spanning the gap. Recruited during active infection, patients (from Seattle) were subsequently followed longitudinally. Material: peripheral blood. The sequence came from a human donor with COVID-19, enrolled during active disease. The donor label of this sample is uncertain. The chain is built from TRBV6-5 and TRBJ1-5; possible D gene TRBD1, 6 bases. The CDR3 loop is CASSSYRARNQPQHF. CDR3 nucleotides: TGTGCCAGCAGTTCCTACAGGGCGCGCAATCAGCCCCAGCATTTT.